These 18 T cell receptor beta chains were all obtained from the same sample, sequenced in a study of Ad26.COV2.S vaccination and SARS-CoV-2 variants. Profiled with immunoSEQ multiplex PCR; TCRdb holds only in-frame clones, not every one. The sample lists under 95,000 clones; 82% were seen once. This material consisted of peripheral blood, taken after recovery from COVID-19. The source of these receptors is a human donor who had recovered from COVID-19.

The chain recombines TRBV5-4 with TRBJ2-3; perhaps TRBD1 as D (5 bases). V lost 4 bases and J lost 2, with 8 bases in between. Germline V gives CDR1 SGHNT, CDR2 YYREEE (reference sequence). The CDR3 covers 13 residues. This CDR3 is CASSRGNTDTQYF. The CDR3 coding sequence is TGTGCCAGCAGCAGGGGCAACACAGATACGCAGTATTTT.

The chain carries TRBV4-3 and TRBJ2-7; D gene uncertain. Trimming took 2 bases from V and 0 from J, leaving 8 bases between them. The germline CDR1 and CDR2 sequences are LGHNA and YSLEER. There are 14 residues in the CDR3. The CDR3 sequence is CASSQNRGSYEQYF. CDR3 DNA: TGCGCCAGCAGCCAAAACAGAGGCTCCTACGAGCAGTACTTC.

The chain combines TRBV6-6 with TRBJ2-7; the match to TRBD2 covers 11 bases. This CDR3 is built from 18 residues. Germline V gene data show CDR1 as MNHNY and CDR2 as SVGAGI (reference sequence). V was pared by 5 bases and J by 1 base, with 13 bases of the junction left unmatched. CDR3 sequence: CASSRGLAGGGLSYEQYF. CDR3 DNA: TGTGCCAGCAGTCGCGGGCTAGCGGGAGGCGGCCTTTCCTACGAGCAGTACTTC.

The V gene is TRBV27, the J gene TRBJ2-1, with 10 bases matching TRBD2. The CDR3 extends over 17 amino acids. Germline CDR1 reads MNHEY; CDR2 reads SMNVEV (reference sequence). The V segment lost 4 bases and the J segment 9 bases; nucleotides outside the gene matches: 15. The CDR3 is CASSSTDLAGVSGEQFF. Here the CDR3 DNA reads TGTGCCAGCAGTTCCACCGACCTAGCGGGAGTTTCGGGTGAGCAGTTCTTC.

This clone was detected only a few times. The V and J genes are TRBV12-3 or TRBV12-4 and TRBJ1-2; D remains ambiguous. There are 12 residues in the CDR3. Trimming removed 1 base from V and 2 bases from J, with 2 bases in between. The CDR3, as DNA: TGTGCCAGCAGTTTAGGGAACTATGGCTACACCTTC. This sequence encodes CASSLGNYGYTF.

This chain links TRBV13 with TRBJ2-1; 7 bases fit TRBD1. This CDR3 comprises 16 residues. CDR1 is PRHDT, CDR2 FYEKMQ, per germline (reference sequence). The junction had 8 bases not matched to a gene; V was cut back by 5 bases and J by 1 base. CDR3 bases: TGTGCCAGCAGCCCTTGGAACAGGGGATCCTACAATGAGCAGTTCTTC. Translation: CASSPWNRGSYNEQFF.

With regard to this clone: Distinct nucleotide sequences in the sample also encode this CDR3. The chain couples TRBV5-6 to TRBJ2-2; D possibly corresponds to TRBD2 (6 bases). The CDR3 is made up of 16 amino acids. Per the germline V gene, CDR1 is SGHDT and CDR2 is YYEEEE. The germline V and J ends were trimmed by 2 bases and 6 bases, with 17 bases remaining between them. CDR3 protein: CASSFRLGRGPGELFF. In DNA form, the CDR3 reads TGTGCCAGCAGCTTTAGGTTGGGGCGGGGACCCGGGGAGCTGTTTTTT.

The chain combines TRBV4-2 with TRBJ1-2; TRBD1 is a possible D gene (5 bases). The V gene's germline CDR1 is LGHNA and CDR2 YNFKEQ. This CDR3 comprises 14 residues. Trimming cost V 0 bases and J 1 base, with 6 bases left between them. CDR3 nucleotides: TGTGCCAGCAGCCAAGACAGGGTTAACTATGGCTACACCTTC. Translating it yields CASSQDRVNYGYTF.

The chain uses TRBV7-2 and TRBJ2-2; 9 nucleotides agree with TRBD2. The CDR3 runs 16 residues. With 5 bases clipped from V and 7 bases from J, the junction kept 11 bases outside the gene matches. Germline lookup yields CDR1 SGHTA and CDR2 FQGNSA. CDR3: CASSPGVAGAYGELFF. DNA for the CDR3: TGTGCCAGCAGCCCAGGGGTAGCGGGAGCTTACGGGGAGCTGTTTTTT.

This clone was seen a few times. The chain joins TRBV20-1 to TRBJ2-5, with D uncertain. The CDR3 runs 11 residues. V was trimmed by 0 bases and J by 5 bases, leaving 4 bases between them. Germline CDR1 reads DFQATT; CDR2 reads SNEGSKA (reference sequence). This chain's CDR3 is CSARDVETQYF. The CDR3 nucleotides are TGCAGTGCTAGAGATGTGGAGACCCAGTACTTC.

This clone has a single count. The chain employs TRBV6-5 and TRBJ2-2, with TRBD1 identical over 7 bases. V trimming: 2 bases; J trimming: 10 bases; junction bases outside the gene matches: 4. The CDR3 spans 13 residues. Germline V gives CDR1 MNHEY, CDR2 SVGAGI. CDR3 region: CASSYETGTELFF. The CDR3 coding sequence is TGTGCCAGCAGTTACGAGACAGGGACGGAGCTGTTTTTT.

The CDR3 bases are TGTGCCAGCAGTCCCGGGACAAGTTTTGAAGCTTTCTTT. It codes for CASSPGTSFEAFF. The V and J genes are TRBV28 and TRBJ1-1; maybe TRBD1 (6 bases). Germline-derived CDR1 and CDR2 are MDHEN and SYDVKM. The CDR3 has 13 residues. Trimming took off 5 bases at V and 7 bases at J, with 14 bases between the two ends.

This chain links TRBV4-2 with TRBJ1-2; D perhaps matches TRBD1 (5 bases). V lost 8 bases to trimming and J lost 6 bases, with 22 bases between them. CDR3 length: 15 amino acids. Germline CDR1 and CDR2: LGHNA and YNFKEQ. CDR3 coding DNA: TGTGCCAGCGGCAGGGTTTTTGCCCTGGATCATGGCTACACCTTC. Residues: CASGRVFALDHGYTF.

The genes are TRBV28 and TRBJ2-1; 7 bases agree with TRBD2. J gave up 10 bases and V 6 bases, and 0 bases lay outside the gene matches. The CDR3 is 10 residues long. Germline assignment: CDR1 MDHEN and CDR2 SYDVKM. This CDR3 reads CASSGREQFF. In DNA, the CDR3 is TGTGCCAGCAGCGGGAGGGAGCAGTTCTTC.

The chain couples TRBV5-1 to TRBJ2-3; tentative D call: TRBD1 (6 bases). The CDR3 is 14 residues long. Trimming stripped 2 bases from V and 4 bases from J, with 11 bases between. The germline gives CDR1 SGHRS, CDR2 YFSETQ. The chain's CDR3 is CASSFSGAPDTQYF. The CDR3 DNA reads TGCGCCAGCAGCTTTTCAGGGGCCCCAGATACGCAGTATTTT.

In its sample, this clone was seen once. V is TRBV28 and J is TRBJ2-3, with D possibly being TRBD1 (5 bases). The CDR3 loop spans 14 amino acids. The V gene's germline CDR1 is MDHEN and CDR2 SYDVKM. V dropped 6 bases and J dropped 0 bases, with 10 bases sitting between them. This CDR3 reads CASRGYRSTDTQYF. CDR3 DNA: TGTGCCAGCAGGGGGTACAGGAGCACAGATACGCAGTATTTT.

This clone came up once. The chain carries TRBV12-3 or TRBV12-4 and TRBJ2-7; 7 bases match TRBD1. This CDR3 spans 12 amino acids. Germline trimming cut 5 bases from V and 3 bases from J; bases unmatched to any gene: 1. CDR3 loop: CASSPGGYEQYF. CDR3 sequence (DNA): TGTGCCAGCAGTCCAGGGGGCTACGAGCAGTACTTC.

In DNA, the CDR3 is TGCGCCAGCAGCTTGAATACCGCTAGCACAGATACGCAGTATTTT. This sequence encodes CASSLNTASTDTQYF. The genes are TRBV5-1 and TRBJ2-3; D gene uncertain. Trimming took off 1 base at V and 0 bases at J, with 9 bases between the two ends. CDR3 length: 15 amino acids. Germline V gene data show CDR1 as SGHRS and CDR2 as YFSETQ. The complete variable domain, with remaining parts taken from reference TRBV5-1 and TRBJ2-3, reads KAGVTQTPRYLIKTRGQQVTLSCSPISGHRSVSWYQQTPGQGLQFLFEYFSETQRNKGNFPGRFSGRQFSNSRSEMNVSTLELGDSALYLCASSLNTASTDTQYFGPGTRLTVL.